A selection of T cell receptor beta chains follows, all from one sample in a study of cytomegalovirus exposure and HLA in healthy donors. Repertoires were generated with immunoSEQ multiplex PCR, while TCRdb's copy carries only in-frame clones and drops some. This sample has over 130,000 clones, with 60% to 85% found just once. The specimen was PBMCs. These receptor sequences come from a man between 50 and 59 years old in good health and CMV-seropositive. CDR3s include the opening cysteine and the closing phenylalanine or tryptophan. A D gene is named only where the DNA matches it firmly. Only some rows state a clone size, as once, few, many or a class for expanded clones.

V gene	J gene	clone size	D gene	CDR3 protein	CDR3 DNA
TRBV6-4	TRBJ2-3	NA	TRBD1	CASSDGTGSTDTQYF	TGTGCCAGCAGTGACGGGACAGGGAGCACAGATACGCAGTATTTT
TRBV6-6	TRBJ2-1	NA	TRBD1	CASTIQQGASNEQFF	TGTGCCAGCACCATACAGCAGGGGGCTTCGAATGAGCAGTTCTTC
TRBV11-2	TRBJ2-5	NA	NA	CASSFPNTIQETQYF	TGTGCCAGCAGCTTCCCCAACACGATCCAAGAGACCCAGTACTTC
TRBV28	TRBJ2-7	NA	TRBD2	CASSWETSGRRTIYEQYF	TGTGCCAGCAGTTGGGAGACTAGCGGGAGGCGGACAATCTACGAGCAGTACTTC
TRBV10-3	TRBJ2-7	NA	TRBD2	CAIRGLADSYEQYF	TGTGCCATCAGGGGACTAGCCGATTCCTACGAGCAGTACTTC
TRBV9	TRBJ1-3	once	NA	CASSGTGNSGNTIYF	TGTGCCAGCAGCGGCACAGGGAATTCTGGAAACACCATATATTTT
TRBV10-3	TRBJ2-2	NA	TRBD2	CAIMVGSGRNFTGELFF	TGTGCCATCATGGTCGGTAGCGGGAGAAACTTCACCGGGGAGCTGTTTTTT
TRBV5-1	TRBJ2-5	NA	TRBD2	CASSPGLAGGLETQYF	TGCGCCAGCAGCCCCGGACTAGCGGGAGGGCTTGAGACCCAGTACTTC
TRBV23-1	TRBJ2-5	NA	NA	CASSQPGLSDWYQETQYF	TGCGCCAGCAGTCAACCTGGACTTAGCGATTGGTACCAAGAGACCCAGTACTTC
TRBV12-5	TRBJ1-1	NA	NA	CASGYSTNTEAFF	TGTGCTAGTGGTTACTCTACGAACACTGAAGCTTTCTTT
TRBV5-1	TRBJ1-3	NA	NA	CASSREVGLGNTIYF	TGCGCCAGCAGCCGAGAGGTTGGACTTGGAAACACCATATATTTT
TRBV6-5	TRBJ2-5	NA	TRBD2	CASRMGLAGGLEQYF	TGTGCCAGCAGGATGGGACTAGCGGGAGGGCTGGAGCAGTACTTC
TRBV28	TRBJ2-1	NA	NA	CASFGSSYNEQFF	TGTGCCAGCTTTGGCAGCTCCTACAATGAGCAGTTCTTC
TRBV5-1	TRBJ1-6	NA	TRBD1	CASSSWTGLGNSPLHF	TGCGCCAGCAGCTCGTGGACAGGTCTCGGGAATTCACCCCTCCACTTT
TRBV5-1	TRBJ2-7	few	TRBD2	CASSPRTSGSEQYF	TGCGCCAGCAGCCCCCGGACTAGCGGGAGCGAGCAGTACTTC
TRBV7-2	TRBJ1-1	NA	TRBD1	CASSLQGATEAFF	TGTGCCAGCAGCTTGCAGGGGGCCACTGAAGCTTTCTTT
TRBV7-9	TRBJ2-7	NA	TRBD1	CSSSPKPRTGKYEQYF	TGTTCCAGCAGCCCGAAACCGAGGACAGGGAAGTACGAGCAGTACTTC
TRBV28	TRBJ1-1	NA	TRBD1	CASSRAGQGYTEAFF	TGTGCCAGCAGCCGCGCGGGACAGGGTTACACTGAAGCTTTCTTT
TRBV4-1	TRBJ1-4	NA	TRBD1	CASNRDRNEKLFF	TGCGCCAGCAACCGGGACAGGAATGAAAAACTGTTTTTT
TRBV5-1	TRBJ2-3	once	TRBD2	CASRPTSGRAPDTQYF	TGCGCCAGCAGACCCACTAGCGGGAGGGCCCCAGATACGCAGTATTTT
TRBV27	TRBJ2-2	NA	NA	CASGTGPGELFF	TGTGCCAGCGGTACAGGGCCCGGGGAGCTGTTTTTT
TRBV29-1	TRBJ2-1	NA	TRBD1	CSVGSQGSFSYNEQFF	TGCAGCGTTGGATCACAGGGGTCTTTTTCCTACAATGAGCAGTTCTTC
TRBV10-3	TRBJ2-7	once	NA	CAISESARSNGYEQYF	TGTGCCATCAGTGAGTCAGCTCGCTCAAATGGCTACGAGCAGTACTTC
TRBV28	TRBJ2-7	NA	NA	CASSFPRMRRGYEQYF	TGTGCCAGCAGCTTCCCCAGGATGCGGCGGGGATACGAGCAGTACTTC
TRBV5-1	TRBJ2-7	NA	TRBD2	CASSLGLAGYQGEQYF	TGCGCCAGCAGCTTGGGGCTAGCGGGATATCAGGGCGAGCAGTACTTC
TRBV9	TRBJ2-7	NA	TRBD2	CASSPDSGREGEQYF	TGTGCCAGCAGCCCTGATAGCGGGAGGGAGGGCGAGCAGTACTTC
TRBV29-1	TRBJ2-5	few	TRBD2	CSVIGGGDQETQYF	TGCAGCGTTATCGGGGGAGGGGACCAAGAGACCCAGTACTTC
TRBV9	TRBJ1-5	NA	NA	CASSVGGGGQPQHF	TGTGCCAGCAGCGTAGGAGGGGGGGGCCAGCCCCAGCATTTT
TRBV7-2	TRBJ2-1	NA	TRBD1	CASSKGQGIYNEQFF	TGTGCCAGCAGCAAGGGACAGGGAATTTACAATGAGCAGTTCTTC
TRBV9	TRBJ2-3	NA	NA	CASRAGSGADTQYF	TGTGCCAGCAGGGCAGGTTCAGGGGCCGATACGCAGTATTTT
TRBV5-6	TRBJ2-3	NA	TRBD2	CASSFWASGRDTQYF	TGTGCCAGCAGCTTCTGGGCTAGCGGGAGAGATACGCAGTATTTT
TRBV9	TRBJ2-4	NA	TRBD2	CASSDGGRDIQYF	TGTGCCAGCAGCGATGGCGGGAGGGACATTCAGTACTTC
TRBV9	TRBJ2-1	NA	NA	CASSVTSTGEQFF	TGTGCCAGCAGCGTAACCTCCACGGGTGAGCAGTTCTTC
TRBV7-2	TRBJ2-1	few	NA	CASSPRGGDWARPEQFF	TGTGCCAGCAGCCCCCGAGGGGGGGACTGGGCCCGTCCTGAGCAGTTCTTC
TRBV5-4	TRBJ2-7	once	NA	CASSKAPRQFQTYEQYF	TGTGCCAGCAGCAAGGCCCCTCGACAGTTCCAAACATACGAGCAGTACTTC
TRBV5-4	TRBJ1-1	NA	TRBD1	CASSTGQGMTEAFF	TGTGCCAGCAGCACGGGACAGGGGATGACTGAAGCTTTCTTT
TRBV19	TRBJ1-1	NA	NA	CASSIEGSGTNTEAFF	TGTGCCAGTAGTATAGAGGGGTCCGGGACAAACACTGAAGCTTTCTTT
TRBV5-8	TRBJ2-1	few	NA	CASSPLREVYNEQFF	TGTGCCAGCAGCCCACTGCGCGAGGTTTACAATGAGCAGTTCTTC
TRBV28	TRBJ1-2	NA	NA	CASREAGAANYGYTF	TGTGCCAGCAGGGAGGCAGGGGCAGCTAACTATGGCTACACCTTC
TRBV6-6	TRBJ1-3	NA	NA	CASSYGGAGGENTIYF	TGTGCCAGCAGTTACGGCGGGGCCGGGGGAGAAAACACCATATATTTT
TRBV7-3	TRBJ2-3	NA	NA	CASSLGLASGSDTQYF	TGTGCCAGCAGCTTAGGGCTAGCGAGCGGGTCAGATACGCAGTATTTT
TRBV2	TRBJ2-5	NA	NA	CASSTEETQYF	TGTGCCAGCAGTACCGAGGAGACCCAGTACTTC
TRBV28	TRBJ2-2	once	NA	CASSLQSTPRTGELFF	TGTGCCAGCAGTTTACAGTCCACCCCTCGCACCGGGGAGCTGTTTTTT
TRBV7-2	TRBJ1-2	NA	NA	CASSLDTYYGYTF	TGTGCCAGCAGCTTGGACACGTACTATGGCTACACCTTC
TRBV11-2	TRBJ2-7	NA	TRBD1	CASSRQGYEQYF	TGTGCCAGCAGCAGACAGGGCTACGAGCAGTACTTC
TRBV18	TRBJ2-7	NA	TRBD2	CASTEGREGYEQYF	TGTGCCAGCACGGAGGGCAGGGAGGGCTACGAGCAGTACTTC
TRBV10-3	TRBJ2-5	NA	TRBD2	CAISEGLAEGRETQYF	TGTGCCATCAGTGAGGGGCTAGCGGAGGGGCGGGAGACCCAGTACTTC
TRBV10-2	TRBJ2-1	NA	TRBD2	CASSTTSAINEQFF	TGCGCCAGCAGCACGACTAGCGCCATTAATGAGCAGTTCTTC
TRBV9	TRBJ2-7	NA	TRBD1	CASSIGDSPYEQYF	TGTGCCAGCAGCATCGGGGACAGCCCCTACGAGCAGTACTTC
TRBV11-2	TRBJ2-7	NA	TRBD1	CASSFKWDSLYEQYF	TGTGCCAGCAGCTTTAAGTGGGACAGCCTATACGAGCAGTACTTC
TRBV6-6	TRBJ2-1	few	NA	CASGQLRQFF	TGTGCCAGCGGTCAACTACGGCAGTTCTTC
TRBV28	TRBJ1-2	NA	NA	CASSLRSYGYTF	TGTGCCAGCAGTTTACGGAGCTATGGCTACACCTTC
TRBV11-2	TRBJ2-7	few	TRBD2	CASSSVGTSNDEQYF	TGTGCCAGCAGCTCAGTAGGGACTAGCAACGACGAGCAGTACTTC
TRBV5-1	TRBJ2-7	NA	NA	CASSAGRQGYEQYF	TGCGCCAGCAGCGCAGGACGGCAGGGGTACGAGCAGTACTTC
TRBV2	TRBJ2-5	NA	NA	CASRWGLQETQYF	TGTGCCAGCAGGTGGGGCTTGCAAGAGACCCAGTACTTC